Shown below are 19 T cell receptor beta chains from a single sample sequenced in a study of early T cells in non-severe SARS-CoV-2 infection. From the 5' RACE reads, TCRdb called clonotypes with MiXCR, one entry per CDR3 protein. The sample yields 68,000 or so distinct CDR3 sequences, 12% seen once. The sequencing sample was made of whole blood. The receptors were gathered from an adult who was a healthcare worker with PCR-confirmed SARS-CoV-2 infection or an uninfected control (not recorded which).

The J gene is TRBJ2-2, the V gene TRBV7-8, with 8 bases lining up with TRBD1. This CDR3 has 15 residues. J gave up 6 bases and V 4 bases, and 7 bases lay outside the gene matches. Germline V gene sequence: CDR1 SGHVS, CDR2 FQNEAQ. CDR3 residues: CASSWDRPTSGELFF. The CDR3 DNA sequence: TGTGCCAGCAGCTGGGACAGGCCAACATCCGGGGAGCTGTTTTTT.

This clonotype was counted a few times. CDR3 sequence: CASSLGGASRETQYF. The CDR3 bases are TGTGCCAGCAGCTTAGGCGGGGCTAGCAGGGAGACCCAGTACTTC. The chain couples TRBV11-2 to TRBJ2-5; tentative D call: TRBD2 (6 bases). Trimming pared 1 base from V and 5 bases from J, leaving 14 bases between. The germline CDR1 and CDR2 sequences are SGHAT and FQNNGV. The CDR3 consists of 15 residues.

The J gene is TRBJ1-1, the V gene TRBV30, with D hard to call. The CDR3 contains 11 residues. Germline CDR1 and CDR2: GTSNPN and SVGIG (reference sequence). Trimming shortened V by 2 bases and J by 8 bases, and 9 bases separated the two germline ends. CDR3 nucleotide sequence: TGTGCCTGGAGTAGTTGGAGAGAAGCTTTCTTT. This encodes CAWSSWREAFF.

At least ten counts were recorded for this clonotype. The gene calls are TRBV7-2 and TRBJ2-7; 11 positions match TRBD1. Looked up from germline, CDR1 is SGHTA and CDR2 is FQGNSA. Trimming cost V 0 bases and J 3 bases; bases outside gene matches: 4. The CDR3 contains 16 residues. The CDR3 spells CASSLAGTGGGYEQYF. The CDR3 DNA is TGTGCCAGCAGCTTAGCTGGGACAGGGGGGGGCTACGAGCAGTACTTC.

V usage is TRBV13 and J usage is TRBJ1-1; TRBD1 matches 7 bases. Germline CDR1 is PRHDT and CDR2 is FYEKMQ (reference sequence). The CDR3 extends over 15 amino acids. Trimming took 4 bases from V and 4 from J; bases not matched to a gene: 9. CDR3 residues: CASSSHNRGGTEAFF. The DNA for the CDR3 is TGTGCCAGCAGCTCCCACAACAGGGGTGGCACTGAAGCTTTCTTT.

This clonotype was counted a few times. The chain joins TRBV20-1 to TRBJ1-6, with no clear D. The CDR3 is 14 amino acids. The germline V gene encodes CDR1 DFQATT and CDR2 SNEGSKA (reference sequence). Trimming removed 3 bases at V and 5 bases at J, with 11 bases between. CDR3 amino acids: CSASPGLDNSPLHF. Here the CDR3 DNA reads TGCAGTGCTAGCCCTGGGCTGGATAATTCACCCCTCCACTTT.

This clonotype has ten or more counts. Written as DNA, the CDR3 is TGTGCCAGCGGGACAGCGGGTGAAGCTTTCTTT. Translation gives CASGTAGEAFF. The V and J genes are TRBV3-1 and TRBJ1-1, with 7 positions matching TRBD1. This CDR3 spans 11 amino acids. Germline CDR1 LGHDT, CDR2 YNNKEL (reference sequence). V lost 8 bases and J lost 7; bases outside the gene matches: 4.

This clonotype was counted at least ten times. The rearrangement joins TRBV27 to TRBJ1-4, with 9 positions matching TRBD1. The V and J ends lost 6 bases and 3 bases, in that order; junction bases with no gene match: 11. This CDR3 spans 17 amino acids. Germline V lookup: CDR1 MNHEY, CDR2 SMNVEV (reference sequence). The CDR3 nucleotides read TGTGCCAGCAGCCAATATACAGGGGGCGACGCTAATGAAAAACTGTTTTTT. This sequence encodes CASSQYTGGDANEKLFF.

This rearrangement joins TRBV6-5 to TRBJ2-7, with TRBD1 matching 10 bases. Looked up from germline, CDR1 is MNHEY and CDR2 is SVGAGI. This CDR3 is 15 amino acids long. After removal of 2 bases from V and 2 bases from J, the junction contained 3 bases not matched to a gene. The CDR3 is CASSYRDRGPYEQYF. CDR3 sequence (DNA): TGTGCCAGCAGTTACCGGGACAGGGGACCCTACGAGCAGTACTTC.

This clonotype was picked up many times. This sequence joins TRBV3-1 and TRBJ2-5; 9 nucleotides align to TRBD2. The CDR3 runs 18 residues. J gave up 1 base and V 0 bases, and 9 bases lay outside the gene matches. The germline gives CDR1 LGHDT, CDR2 YNNKEL (reference sequence). The CDR3 DNA sequence: TGTGCCAGCAGCCAAGATTGGCTAGCGGGGATATTCCAAGAGACCCAGTACTTC. Translating it yields CASSQDWLAGIFQETQYF.

This clonotype was seen ten or more times. Written as DNA, the CDR3 is TGTGCCAGCAGCTTTGGGGGAGAGACCCAGTACTTC. This codes for CASSFGGETQYF. V and J are TRBV7-9 and TRBJ2-5, with D perhaps TRBD1 or TRBD2 (5 bases each). With 3 bases removed from V and 4 bases from J, the gap between germline ends came to 6 bases. The germline CDR1 and CDR2 sequences are SEHNR and FQNEAQ (reference sequence). The CDR3 is made up of 12 amino acids. The entire variable domain, with the rest obtained from reference TRBV7-9 and TRBJ2-5, is as follows: DTGVSQNPRHKITKRGQNVTFRCDPISEHNRLYWYRQTLGQGPEFLTYFQNEAQLEKSRLLSDRFSAERPKGSFSTLEIQRTEQGDSAMYLCASSFGGETQYFGPGTRLLVL.

This chain links TRBV7-9 with TRBJ1-1, with 10 nucleotides matching TRBD1. Trimming cost V 6 bases and J 11 bases; bases outside gene matches: 9. This CDR3 contains 13 residues. Germline values: CDR1 SEHNR, CDR2 FQNEAQ (reference sequence). CDR3 region: CASSLTGGAEAFF. In DNA form, the CDR3 reads TGTGCCAGCAGTCTGACAGGGGGCGCGGAGGCTTTCTTT.

This clonotype was recorded a few times. The chain couples TRBV6-4 to TRBJ2-3, with D perhaps TRBD2 (7 bases). The CDR3 length is 14 residues. Trimming stripped 3 bases from V and 4 bases from J, with 11 bases between. The V gene's germline CDR1 is MRHNA and CDR2 SNTAGT. CDR3 DNA: TGTGCCAGCAGTGAGAGGGGGGGCGCAGATACGCAGTATTTT. Amino acids: CASSERGGADTQYF.

The chain couples TRBV6-5 to TRBJ1-6, with TRBD1 matching 10 bases. V gave up 5 bases and J gave up 10 bases; unmatched junction bases: 20. CDR3 length equals 19 residues. Germline V CDR1 and CDR2: MNHEY, SVGAGI. CDR3: CASSPTGTGVRGQWSPLHF. CDR3 coding DNA: TGTGCCAGCAGTCCAACCGGGACAGGGGTTCGGGGGCAATGGTCACCCCTCCACTTT.

Ten or more counts support this clonotype. The chain carries TRBV28 and TRBJ1-2, with D hard to call. Trimming removed 5 bases from V and 4 bases from J, with 11 bases in between. This CDR3 is built from 13 residues. CDR1 is MDHEN and CDR2 is SYDVKM in the germline V gene. As DNA, the CDR3 is TGTGCCAGCAGTATACGGGGTACCTATGGCTACACCTTC. Protein sequence: CASSIRGTYGYTF.

The chain carries TRBV10-1 and TRBJ2-7; D is uncertain. The CDR3 contains 17 residues. The V end was cut by 8 bases, the J end by 4 bases, with 27 bases between. Looked up from germline, CDR1 is WNHNN and CDR2 is SYGVQD (reference sequence). The DNA for the CDR3 is TGCGCCAGCTGCGTAAGGTTGGGCCGAGAGAGAGATTACGAGCAGTACTTC. It translates to CASCVRLGRERDYEQYF.

This clonotype was recorded many times. The chain couples TRBV6-2 or TRBV6-3 to TRBJ1-5, with unresolved D. CDR3 size: 13 residues. Germline assignment: CDR1 MNHEY and CDR2 SVGEGT. V shed 2 bases and J shed 5 bases, with 7 bases lying between them. Written as DNA, the CDR3 is TGTGCCAGCAGTTACGATCGGCATCAGCCCCAGCATTTT. It yields the protein CASSYDRHQPQHF.

This clonotype was detected many times. CDR3 nucleotide sequence: TGTGCCAGTAGTATAGGACCGGGACTGGGGCATCAGCCCCAGCATTTT. Protein product: CASSIGPGLGHQPQHF. The chain links TRBV19 to TRBJ1-5; a weak D match, TRBD1 (5 bases). Trimming left V 1 base short and J 5 bases short, with 15 bases between. Germline CDR1 is LNHDA and CDR2 is SQIVND (reference sequence). The CDR3 runs 16 residues.

This clonotype was observed a few times. V and J are TRBV9 and TRBJ2-1, with D uncertain. The CDR3 covers 15 residues. From germline, CDR1 is SGDLS and CDR2 YYNGEE. V gave up 3 bases and J gave up 0 bases, with 10 bases separating them. As DNA, the CDR3 is TGTGCCAGCAGCGCTAGACCGAGCTCCTACAATGAGCAGTTCTTC. It specifies CASSARPSSYNEQFF.